This T cell receptor beta chain was captured in a study of cytomegalovirus exposure and HLA in healthy donors. As to this clone: No antigen is known for it.

The repertoire was sequenced with immunoSEQ multiplex PCR; TCRdb's copy has only in-frame clones and lacks some. Here the sample spans about 76,000 clones, roughly 94% being singletons. V lost 6 bases and J 2 bases, leaving 5 bases between the germline ends. The CDR3 totals 12 residues. From germline, CDR1 is SGHTA and CDR2 FQGNSA. Whole-study results and caveats: Generally TCR sequences proved uncommon, though certain public TCRs appeared in numerous donors. The study labeled more than 150 TCR beta chains cytomegalovirus-associated.

This sequence originates from a woman aged 18-30 years in good health and CMV-seronegative. The gene calls are TRBV7-2 and TRBJ2-1; D not resolved. Sequencing was done on a sample of PBMCs. CDR3 DNA: TGTGCCAGCAGGAACACCTACAATGAGCAGTTCTTC. Amino acids: CASRNTYNEQFF.